One sample yielded the 30 T cell receptor beta chains listed below, sequenced in a study of blood T cell repertoires in COVID-19. Sequencing used immunoSEQ multiplex PCR; TCRdb keeps in-frame clones, though not all of them. This sample carries 270,000 or so clones, 65% to 85% of them seen once, and the ten largest clones take roughly 1.6%. The sample consisted of peripheral blood. The origin of the receptors is a human donor with COVID-19, enrolled during active disease. The donor label of this sample is uncertain.

In this sample, this clone turned up once. V and J are TRBV3-1 (or the pseudogene TRBV3-2) and TRBJ2-1; 9 nucleotides agree with TRBD2. The CDR3 totals 13 residues. J was trimmed by 9 bases and V by 7 bases; bases with no gene match: 7. Germline V CDR1 and CDR2: LGHDT, YNNKEL (reference sequence). The CDR3 loop is CASIQAGGSEQFF. The CDR3 DNA follows: TGTGCCAGCATTCAAGCGGGAGGAAGTGAGCAGTTCTTC.

The table lists this clone with a few counts. V and J are TRBV19 and TRBJ2-7, with D possibly being TRBD1 (6 bases). Trimming cost V 1 base and J 2 bases, with 6 bases left between them. The CDR3 has 13 amino acids. Germline CDR1 reads LNHDA; CDR2 reads SQIVND (reference sequence). The CDR3 loop is CASSIGTAYEQYF. Written as DNA, the CDR3 is TGTGCCAGTAGTATAGGGACAGCCTACGAGCAGTACTTC.

This clone has just one count. The rearrangement uses TRBV12-5 and TRBJ1-5; 7 positions agree with TRBD1. The V gene's germline CDR1 is LGHNT and CDR2 FRNRAP. The CDR3 spans 17 residues. With 6 bases clipped from V and 0 bases from J, the junction kept 11 bases outside the gene matches. The CDR3 DNA sequence: TGTGCTAGTGGGGAGGTCGGGACAGATTATAGCAATCAGCCCCAGCATTTT. Translating it yields CASGEVGTDYSNQPQHF. Drawing the rest from reference TRBV12-5 and TRBJ1-5, the complete variable domain is DARVTQTPRHKVTEMGQEVTMRCQPILGHNTVFWYRQTMMQGLELLAYFRNRAPLDDSGMPKDRFSAEMPDATLATLKIQPSEPRDSAVYFCASGEVGTDYSNQPQHFGDGTRLSIL.

The chain links TRBV2 to TRBJ2-3, with 10 bases fitting TRBD2. Trimming cost V 7 bases and J 5 bases; bases outside gene matches: 9. Germline-derived CDR1 and CDR2 are SNHLY and FYNNEI. There are 15 residues in the CDR3. The CDR3 loop is CASIGGLAGGDTQYF. The CDR3 nucleotides read TGTGCCAGCATCGGGGGTTTAGCGGGAGGAGATACGCAGTATTTT.

This chain joins TRBV28 and TRBJ2-3; D perhaps matches TRBD2 (7 bases). Germline CDR1 is MDHEN and CDR2 is SYDVKM. Trimming shortened V by 6 bases and J by 3 bases, and 19 bases separated the two germline ends. The CDR3 length is 16 residues. CDR3 amino acids: CASSTHGGGGTDTQYF. The CDR3 DNA reads TGTGCCAGCAGCACCCATGGAGGGGGGGGTACAGATACGCAGTATTTT.

The chain links TRBV19 to TRBJ2-5; D gene uncertain. CDR3 length: 13 residues. In germline, CDR1 is LNHDA, CDR2 SQIVND (reference sequence). V was trimmed by 3 bases and J by 3 bases, leaving 8 bases between them. The CDR3 protein is CASSMPAEETQYF. CDR3 bases: TGTGCCAGTAGTATGCCCGCGGAAGAGACCCAGTACTTC.

The chain uses TRBV20-1 and TRBJ2-3; a possible D gene is TRBD1 (6 bases). The CDR3 is made up of 10 amino acids. Per germline, CDR1 DFQATT and CDR2 SNEGSKA (reference sequence). Trimming cost V 6 bases and J 6 bases, with 7 bases left between them. Here the CDR3 reads CSATGDTQYF. CDR3 nucleotide sequence: TGCAGTGCCACAGGGGATACGCAGTATTTT.

This sequence joins TRBV7-6 and TRBJ1-3, with D possibly matching TRBD1 (5 bases). Trimming cost V 2 bases and J 4 bases, with 12 bases left between them. CDR3 length: 15 amino acids. Germline values: CDR1 SGHVS, CDR2 FNYEAQ. CDR3 residues: CASSLQGMGGNTIYF. The DNA for the CDR3 is TGTGCCAGCAGCTTACAGGGAATGGGAGGAAACACCATATATTTT. The full variable domain, rest sourced from reference TRBV7-6 and TRBJ1-3, is GAGVSQSPRYKVTKRGQDVALRCDPISGHVSLYWYRQALGQGPEFLTYFNYEAQQDKSGLPNDRFSAERPEGSISTLTIQRTEQRDSAMYRCASSLQGMGGNTIYFGEGSWLTVV.

The V gene is TRBV7-3, the J gene TRBJ2-3, with D possibly TRBD2 on 5 matching bases. The ends were cut back, 0 bases at V and 4 bases at J, with 8 bases in the middle. CDR1 SGHTA and CDR2 FQGTGA come from the germline V gene. There are 14 residues in the CDR3. DNA of the CDR3: TGTGCCAGCAGCTTAACCGGAGGCTCAGATACGCAGTATTTT. It specifies CASSLTGGSDTQYF.

The chain employs TRBV7-6 and TRBJ1-1, with a weak D call TRBD1 (6 bases). The V end lost 0 bases, the J end lost 9 bases, and 14 bases lay between the germline ends. CDR3 length: 14 residues. In germline, CDR1 is SGHVS, CDR2 FNYEAQ. The DNA for the CDR3 is TGTGCCAGCAGCTTAGCAACGGACAGCCCTAAAGCTTTCTTT. It specifies CASSLATDSPKAFF.

V and J are TRBV5-8 and TRBJ2-1, with a possible D match to TRBD1 (6 bases). The germline V gene encodes CDR1 SGHTS and CDR2 YDEGEE. V gave up 4 bases and J gave up 6 bases, with 17 bases separating them. This CDR3 has 15 residues. CDR3 DNA: TGTGCCAGCAGCCCTCGACTCCAGGGGACCAATGAGCAGTTCTTC. Translating it yields CASSPRLQGTNEQFF.

In its sample, this clone was seen once. This rearrangement joins TRBV15 to TRBJ1-1; the D gene is possibly TRBD1 (5 bases). CDR3 length: 15 amino acids. Deletions cut 1 base from V and 0 bases from J, with 9 bases between. The germline CDR1 and CDR2 sequences are LNHNV and YYDKDF (reference sequence). In DNA form, the CDR3 reads TGTGCCACCAGCAGAGGGCGGGGGATGAACACTGAAGCTTTCTTT. The encoded protein is CATSRGRGMNTEAFF.

Here the CDR3 reads CASSPGGLAGYNEQFF. The CDR3 DNA reads as TGTGCCAGCTCACCAGGTGGACTAGCGGGCTACAATGAGCAGTTCTTC. The chain couples TRBV18 to TRBJ2-1; 11 bases fit TRBD2. The CDR3 contains 16 residues. The germline V gene encodes CDR1 KGHSH and CDR2 LQKENI. Trimming at V came to 2 bases and at J to 3 bases, leaving 3 bases not matched to a gene.

This CDR3 is CAWSQGQGNTDTQYF. For the CDR3, the DNA is TGTGCCTGGAGCCAGGGACAGGGGAACACAGATACGCAGTATTTT. This rearrangement joins TRBV30 to TRBJ2-3, with 10 bases matching TRBD1. The CDR3 loop spans 15 amino acids. With V trimmed by 3 bases and J by 2 bases, 5 bases remained unmatched. The germline CDR1 and CDR2 sequences are GTSNPN and SVGIG (reference sequence).

This clone was detected only once. J is TRBJ1-6 and V is TRBV9, with 8 bases lining up with TRBD1. This CDR3 comprises 15 residues. Germline values: CDR1 SGDLS, CDR2 YYNGEE. V shed 4 bases and J 6 bases; nucleotides not matched to a gene: 6. In DNA form, the CDR3 reads TGTGCCAGCAGCCCCACGGGACAGGTTAATTCACCCCTCCACTTT. Protein sequence: CASSPTGQVNSPLHF. The complete variable domain, with remaining parts taken from reference TRBV9 and TRBJ1-6, reads DSGVTQTPKHLITATGQRVTLRCSPRSGDLSVYWYQQSLDQGLQFLIQYYNGEERAKGNILERFSAQQFPDLHSELNLSSLELGDSALYFCASSPTGQVNSPLHFGNGTRLTVT.

This clone was observed a handful of times. The V gene is TRBV11-1, the J gene TRBJ1-3; weak D call: TRBD1 (5 bases). The V end was cut by 5 bases, the J end by 0 bases, with 14 bases between. CDR1 is SGHAT, CDR2 FQDESV, per germline (reference sequence). The CDR3 contains 16 residues. DNA of the CDR3: TGTGCCAGCAGCCGAGCGGGACGGAACTCTGGAAACACCATATATTTT. Translated: CASSRAGRNSGNTIYF.

On this clone: Other DNA sequences from this sample encode an identical CDR3 as well. The chain uses TRBV9 and TRBJ2-5; TRBD2 matches 9 bases. Germline V gene data show CDR1 as SGDLS and CDR2 as YYNGEE. The ends lost 1 base at V and 2 bases at J; junction bases unmatched: 0. The CDR3 consists of 14 residues. The CDR3 nucleotides read TGTGCCAGCAGCGTAACTAGCGGGCAAGAGACCCAGTACTTC. This sequence encodes CASSVTSGQETQYF.

There are a few counts of this clone. The rearrangement links TRBV27 to TRBJ2-5; possible D gene TRBD2, 6 bases. This CDR3 comprises 13 residues. Trimming shortened V by 5 bases and J by 1 base, and 8 bases separated the two germline ends. Germline-derived CDR1 and CDR2 are MNHEY and SMNVEV (reference sequence). The chain's CDR3 is CASSRTTQETQYF. The CDR3 nucleotides read TGTGCCAGCAGTAGGACTACCCAAGAGACCCAGTACTTC.

DNA for the CDR3: TGTGCCAGCAGTTACACTGGACTAGCGGCGAAGTATTTT. As protein: CASSYTGLAAKYF. V and J are TRBV6-5 and TRBJ2-3, with TRBD2 matching over 10 bases. This CDR3 has 13 amino acids. V dropped 2 bases and J dropped 13; count of bases not matched to a gene: 6. CDR1 and CDR2 from the germline V gene are MNHEY and SVGAGI.

The chain joins TRBV6-5 to TRBJ1-1; D gene unclear. In germline, CDR1 is MNHEY, CDR2 SVGAGI. This CDR3 region has 14 residues. V was pared by 4 bases and J by 1 base, with 10 bases between. The CDR3 loop is CASSLDLRNTEAFF. As DNA, the CDR3 is TGTGCCAGCAGTTTGGACTTACGGAACACTGAAGCTTTCTTT.

Only one count was recorded for this clone. The CDR3, as DNA: TGTGCCAGCAGGTCGGGTTCCTACGAGCAGTACTTC. This encodes CASRSGSYEQYF. The chain combines TRBV28 with TRBJ2-7; unclear D gene. The V gene's germline CDR1 is MDHEN and CDR2 SYDVKM. Trimming cost V 6 bases and J 1 base, with 7 bases left between them. This CDR3 has 12 residues.

The chain uses TRBV24-1 and TRBJ1-2; no clear D gene. CDR3 length: 13 amino acids. V lost 6 bases and J 3 bases, leaving 10 bases between the germline ends. Germline CDR1 reads KGHDR; CDR2 reads SFDVKD. CDR3: CATSPGEHYGYTF. The CDR3 coding sequence is TGTGCCACCAGTCCCGGGGAACACTATGGCTACACCTTC.

This clone showed up just a few times. The rearrangement links TRBV30 to TRBJ1-2; TRBD1 aligns across 11 bases. The germline V gene has CDR1 GTSNPN and CDR2 SVGIG (reference sequence). CDR3 length equals 13 residues. V lost 3 bases, J lost 6 bases, and 3 bases stayed unmatched. The CDR3 bases are TGTGCCTGGAGCCCGGGACAGGGGGATGGCTACACCTTC. This encodes CAWSPGQGDGYTF.

This rearrangement joins TRBV5-5 to TRBJ1-1; possible D gene TRBD1, 5 bases. Deletions cut 0 bases from V and 8 bases from J, with 14 bases between. Germline assignment: CDR1 SGHKS and CDR2 YYEKEE (reference sequence). The CDR3 sequence is 14 residues long. The CDR3 sequence is CASSLETAPGEAFF. The DNA of the CDR3 is TGTGCCAGCAGCTTGGAGACCGCCCCAGGGGAAGCTTTCTTT.

The rearrangement links TRBV6-1 to TRBJ1-2, with 8 positions matching TRBD1. V dropped 1 base and J dropped 3; count of bases not matched to a gene: 7. Germline V CDR1 and CDR2: MNHNS, SASEGT. This CDR3 is built from 16 residues. The DNA for the CDR3 is TGTGCCAGCAGTGAAGGTTGGGCAGGGGGCGACTATGGCTACACCTTC. It translates to CASSEGWAGGDYGYTF.

The chain employs TRBV15 and TRBJ2-3, with 9 nucleotides matching TRBD2. Germline V gene data show CDR1 as LNHNV and CDR2 as YYDKDF (reference sequence). Trimming removed 0 bases from V and 5 bases from J; junction bases left unmatched: 6. This CDR3 contains 16 residues. The CDR3 region is CATSRDPAGGVDTQYF. In DNA, the CDR3 is TGTGCCACCAGCAGAGATCCGGCGGGAGGGGTAGATACGCAGTATTTT.

The V call is TRBV5-1, the J call TRBJ2-7, with D unclear. Between the trimmed V and J ends, which lost 0 bases and 1 base, there was a span of 11 bases. This CDR3 contains 15 residues. The germline V gene encodes CDR1 SGHRS and CDR2 YFSETQ. In DNA, the CDR3 is TGCGCCAGCAGCTTGGTCGCGGCCAATTCCTACGAGCAGTACTTC. Protein sequence: CASSLVAANSYEQYF.

This clone was observed once. The chain joins TRBV27 to TRBJ1-2; the D gene is possibly TRBD1 (6 bases). Germline V lookup: CDR1 MNHEY, CDR2 SMNVEV (reference sequence). CDR3 length: 15 amino acids. The ends were cut back, 4 bases at V and 9 bases at J, with 21 bases in the middle. This CDR3 reads CASSSSIQGVERYTF. CDR3 DNA: TGTGCCAGCAGTTCGTCTATACAGGGTGTGGAGCGCTACACCTTC.

This chain links TRBV4-2 with TRBJ1-3; D remains ambiguous. The CDR3 is made up of 16 amino acids. V was clipped by 0 bases and J by 4 bases, with 13 bases between them. Germline CDR1 LGHNA, CDR2 YNFKEQ. The DNA for the CDR3 is TGTGCCAGCAGCCAAGATCGTGCGGCCTCGGGAAACACCATATATTTT. Protein: CASSQDRAASGNTIYF.

The chain links TRBV11-3 to TRBJ2-2, with D unclear. CDR3 length: 15 amino acids. Germline CDR1 reads SGHNT; CDR2 reads YENEEA. V was trimmed by 0 bases and J by 7 bases, leaving 12 bases between them. The DNA of the CDR3 is TGTGCCAGCAGCTTAGAAGGCCTAGAAGGCGGGGAGCTGTTTTTT. Translating gives CASSLEGLEGGELFF. Using reference TRBV11-3 and TRBJ2-2 for the parts outside the CDR3, the full variable domain is EAGVVQSPRYKIIEKKQPVAFWCNPISGHNTLYWYLQNLGQGPELLIRYENEEAVDDSQLPKDRFSAERLKGVDSTLKIQPAELGDSAVYLCASSLEGLEGGELFFGEGSRLTVL.